One sample yielded the 29 T cell receptor beta chains listed below, sequenced in a study of Graves' ophthalmopathy and Graves' hyperthyroidism. TCR beta CDR3 regions were amplified from RNA transcripts. The first-round RT-PCR employed HTBI primers together with the Qiagen OneStep RT-PCR kit. A multiplex PCR was then performed as the second round. MiXCR, run by TCRdb on the multiplex PCR reads, gives a single entry per CDR3 protein. The sample carries about 370,000 distinct CDR3 sequences, around 19% recorded once. Sequencing was carried out using peripheral blood. The receptor source for this set is a woman aged 18-29 years with Graves' ophthalmopathy.

This clonotype appeared many times. The CDR3 does not close with the conserved phenylalanine or tryptophan, likely indicating a read error. The DNA is left out, because the CDR3 cannot be placed on it with certainty; the CDR3 is given as TCRdb lists it. The chain joins TRBV6-1 to TRBJ2-7; TRBD1, the D gene given by the table, was not confirmed from the DNA. The CDR3 contains 12 residues when both ends are counted. Germline V gene data show CDR1 as MNHNS and CDR2 as SASEGT. CDR3: CASSALGDEQCL.

A single count supports this clonotype. The rearrangement uses TRBV28 and TRBJ1-2; possible D gene TRBD1, 5 bases. CDR3 length: 16 amino acids. V gave up 5 bases and J gave up 4 bases, with 20 bases separating them. Germline V gives CDR1 MDHEN, CDR2 SYDVKM. The CDR3 protein is CASSEHHSGTGYGYTF. In DNA form, the CDR3 reads TGTGCCAGCAGTGAGCACCATTCAGGGACGGGCTATGGCTACACCTTC.

In its sample, this clonotype was seen many times. This rearrangement joins TRBV6-1 to TRBJ2-5, with D unresolved. CDR1 and CDR2 (germline): MNHNS, SASEGT. The CDR3 is 12 residues long. Trimming took 6 bases from V and 2 from J, leaving 7 bases between them. The CDR3 sequence is CASRSRQETQYF. DNA of the CDR3: TGTGCCAGCAGGAGTAGACAAGAGACCCAGTACTTC.

The chain links TRBV12-3 or TRBV12-4 to TRBJ2-5; the match to TRBD1 covers 7 bases. The CDR3 sequence is 16 residues long. Unmatched junction bases numbered 13, after V lost 7 bases and J lost 2 bases. In DNA form, the CDR3 reads TGTGCCAGCACCCCCACTCCGGGACAGAGACAAGAGACCCAGTACTTC. This encodes CASTPTPGQRQETQYF.

Many counts were recorded for this clonotype. The V and J genes are TRBV7-2 and TRBJ2-7, with 8 bases aligning to TRBD1. CDR1 is SGHTA and CDR2 is FQGNSA in the germline V gene. V was clipped by 9 bases and J by 2 bases; unmatched bases: 6. The CDR3 contains 13 residues. CDR3 sequence reads: CASAGTGPYEQYF. CDR3 sequence (DNA): TGTGCCAGTGCCGGGACAGGCCCCTACGAGCAGTACTTC.

This clonotype was detected many times. V and J are TRBV7-9 and TRBJ2-7, with 7 bases matching TRBD2. With 4 bases clipped from V and 5 bases from J, the junction kept 11 bases outside the gene matches. Germline V gene data show CDR1 as SEHNR and CDR2 as FQNEAQ (reference sequence). CDR3 length: 15 residues. As DNA, the CDR3 is TGTGCCAGCAGCTCCGGTTTTGGGGGGGTAAACGAGCAGTACTTC. The encoded protein is CASSSGFGGVNEQYF.

The chain carries TRBV20-1 and TRBJ2-5; 11 bases are a match to TRBD2. J was trimmed by 4 bases and V by 5 bases; bases with no gene match: 12. The CDR3 consists of 16 residues. The V gene's germline CDR1 is DFQATT and CDR2 SNEGSKA (reference sequence). The CDR3 coding sequence is TGCAGTGCTCCCAACTTACTAGCGGGAGTTGGAGAGACCCAGTACTTC. The encoded protein is CSAPNLLAGVGETQYF.

This clonotype was seen at least ten times. This chain uses TRBV7-2 with TRBJ2-4; TRBD1 agrees at 10 bases. Looked up from germline, CDR1 is SGHTA and CDR2 is FQGNSA. V trimming: 5 bases; J trimming: 6 bases; junction bases outside the gene matches: 10. The CDR3 is 16 amino acids. The CDR3 protein is CASSLRPGQGRNIQYF. CDR3 nucleotide sequence: TGTGCCAGCAGCCTCCGGCCGGGACAGGGGAGAAACATTCAGTACTTC.

In this sample, this clonotype turned up many times. The chain employs TRBV7-9 and TRBJ2-7; D remains ambiguous. The V end was cut by 4 bases, the J end by 7 bases, with 8 bases between. CDR3 size: 11 residues. The germline CDR1 and CDR2 sequences are SEHNR and FQNEAQ (reference sequence). The CDR3 loop reads CASSSHREQYF. In nucleotides, the CDR3 is TGTGCCAGCAGCTCCCATAGAGAGCAGTACTTC. Full variable domain (outside the CDR3, taken from reference TRBV7-9 and TRBJ2-7): DTGVSQNPRHKITKRGQNVTFRCDPISEHNRLYWYRQTLGQGPEFLTYFQNEAQLEKSRLLSDRFSAERPKGSFSTLEIQRTEQGDSAMYLCASSSHREQYFGPGTRLTVT.

In this sample, this clonotype turned up many times. The rearrangement joins TRBV28 to TRBJ1-6; 8 bases align to TRBD1. Germline V lookup: CDR1 MDHEN, CDR2 SYDVKM. The V and J ends lost 5 bases and 8 bases, in that order; junction bases with no gene match: 5. This CDR3 has 14 amino acids. The CDR3 region is CASSPDRDDSPLHF. The CDR3 DNA reads TGTGCCAGCAGTCCGGACAGGGACGATTCACCCCTCCACTTT.

This clonotype was observed at least ten times. The J gene is TRBJ2-5, the V gene TRBV6-5; possibly TRBD2 for D (5 bases). Between the trimmed V and J ends, which lost 2 bases and 9 bases, there was a span of 13 bases. This CDR3 is 13 amino acids long. CDR1 and CDR2 from the germline V gene are MNHEY and SVGAGI. The CDR3: CASSYEAEEAQYF. The CDR3 DNA follows: TGTGCCAGCAGTTACGAGGCAGAGGAGGCCCAGTACTTC.

This clonotype appeared many times. V usage is TRBV6-5 and J usage is TRBJ2-5, with 7 bases matching TRBD2. This CDR3 comprises 14 residues. V gave up 5 bases and J gave up 5 bases; unmatched junction bases: 8. The germline CDR1 and CDR2 sequences are MNHEY and SVGAGI. CDR3 bases: TGTGCCAGCAGTCCATCGGGGGGTCGCGAGACCCAGTACTTC. Amino acids: CASSPSGGRETQYF.

This clonotype was seen at least ten times. The chain combines TRBV30 with TRBJ1-2; 9 nucleotides match TRBD1. V was pared by 3 bases and J by 4 bases, with 3 bases of the junction left unmatched. The V gene's germline CDR1 is GTSNPN and CDR2 SVGIG (reference sequence). The CDR3 spans 13 residues. As DNA, the CDR3 is TGTGCCTGGAGGGGACAGGGTGGCTATGGCTACACCTTC. Translating gives CAWRGQGGYGYTF.

This chain uses TRBV6-1 with TRBJ1-1; TRBD1 matches 7 bases. Unmatched junction bases numbered 8, after V lost 4 bases and J lost 3 bases. Germline V lookup: CDR1 MNHNS, CDR2 SASEGT. The CDR3 spans 15 residues. Here the CDR3 reads CASSGGGPADTEAFF. CDR3 DNA sequence: TGTGCCAGCAGTGGAGGGGGCCCAGCGGACACTGAAGCTTTCTTT.

This clonotype has a count of ten or more. The genes are TRBV11-2 and TRBJ2-7; tentative D call: TRBD1 (5 bases). Looked up from germline, CDR1 is SGHAT and CDR2 is FQNNGV. Deletions cut 5 bases from V and 1 base from J, with 9 bases between. CDR3 length: 13 amino acids. CDR3 sequence: CASSRRQSYEQYF. As DNA, the CDR3 is TGTGCCAGCAGCAGAAGACAGTCCTACGAGCAGTACTTC.

This clonotype was counted many times. This sequence joins TRBV7-2 and TRBJ2-5; no clear D. CDR3 length equals 11 residues. The germline V gene encodes CDR1 SGHTA and CDR2 FQGNSA. Deletions cut 5 bases from V and 8 bases from J, with 9 bases between. Here the CDR3 DNA reads TGTGCCAGCAGCCCTCACAATACCCAGTACTTC. Its protein product is CASSPHNTQYF.

This clonotype occurred many times. The gene calls are TRBV7-9 and TRBJ1-1; no definite D call. The germline V gene has CDR1 SEHNR and CDR2 FQNEAQ (reference sequence). The V end was cut by 5 bases, the J end by 3 bases, with 7 bases between. The CDR3 has 12 residues. The CDR3: CASSPFDTEAFF. Written as DNA, the CDR3 is TGTGCCAGCAGCCCTTTCGACACTGAAGCTTTCTTT.

As to this clonotype: A much larger clone lies one base from this, so it may be a read error. The chain carries TRBV12-3 or TRBV12-4 and TRBJ2-2; TRBD2 aligns across 7 bases. The CDR3 runs 14 residues. V lost 3 bases to trimming and J lost 4 bases; unmatched junction nucleotides: 2. The CDR3 DNA reads TGTGCCAGCAGTTTTGGGGGGGGCACCGGGGAGCTGTTTTTT. Residues: CASSFGGGTGELFF.

This clonotype was found many times. V and J are TRBV12-3 or TRBV12-4 and TRBJ1-6; D is ambiguous. The V end was cut by 4 bases, the J end by 5 bases, with 12 bases between. The CDR3 covers 15 residues. The CDR3 nucleotides are TGTGCCAGCAGTTCTACGGACGCTCATAATTCACCCCTCCACTTT. Translation: CASSSTDAHNSPLHF.

The V and J genes are TRBV6-1 and TRBJ2-4; 7 bases fit TRBD1. The CDR3 sequence is 14 residues long. Germline V CDR1 and CDR2: MNHNS, SASEGT. Losses at the gene ends were 4 bases for V and 9 bases for J; bases not matched to a gene: 9. CDR3 in DNA: TGTGCCAGCAGTGCGGACAGGTTGAATATCATTCAGTACTTC. Its protein product is CASSADRLNIIQYF.

This clonotype was picked up many times. J is TRBJ1-6 and V is TRBV6-5; D unresolved. CDR1 and CDR2 (germline): MNHEY, SVGAGI. This CDR3 region has 15 residues. V dropped 7 bases and J dropped 6 bases, with 16 bases sitting between them. The CDR3 nucleotides are TGTGCCAGCACCTACCTTTGGAACAGTAATTCACCCCTCCACTTT. Its protein is CASTYLWNSNSPLHF.

This clonotype was seen at least ten times. The J gene is TRBJ1-3, the V gene TRBV5-1, with D possibly TRBD1 on 5 matching bases. In germline, CDR1 is SGHRS, CDR2 YFSETQ. V lost 2 bases and J lost 0, with 15 bases in between. CDR3 length: 17 amino acids. CDR3 nucleotides: TGCGCCAGCAGCTTTGGGGGAGGGCGCCTCTCTGGAAACACCATATATTTT. Amino acids: CASSFGGGRLSGNTIYF.

This clonotype was detected many times. The chain recombines TRBV19 with TRBJ2-7, with TRBD1 matching over 8 bases. CDR1 is LNHDA, CDR2 SQIVND, per germline (reference sequence). Losses at the gene ends were 4 bases for V and 2 bases for J; bases not matched to a gene: 10. This CDR3 spans 16 amino acids. CDR3: CASSTRQGKDAYEQYF. Written as DNA, the CDR3 is TGTGCCAGTAGTACCCGACAGGGGAAGGACGCCTACGAGCAGTACTTC.

The table lists this clonotype with many counts. The chain uses TRBV24-1 and TRBJ1-1; D remains unclear. Germline V gene data show CDR1 as KGHDR and CDR2 as SFDVKD. Trimming took off 4 bases at V and 3 bases at J, with 11 bases between the two ends. The CDR3 consists of 14 residues. The CDR3 reads CATSDSPDHTEAFF. The DNA of the CDR3 is TGTGCCACCAGTGACTCCCCAGACCACACTGAAGCTTTCTTT.

This clonotype has at least ten counts. J is TRBJ2-7 and V is TRBV28; D perhaps matches TRBD1 (6 bases). Trimming cost V 7 bases and J 7 bases, with 20 bases left between them. This CDR3 spans 14 amino acids. Germline-derived CDR1 and CDR2 are MDHEN and SYDVKM. CDR3 sequence (DNA): TGTGCCAGCATCCCAGAGGACAGCCGTGGGGAGCAGTACTTC. The encoded protein is CASIPEDSRGEQYF.

This clonotype appeared many times. The chain couples TRBV24-1 to TRBJ2-7, with 8 bases identical to TRBD1. Looked up from germline, CDR1 is KGHDR and CDR2 is SFDVKD. V dropped 4 bases and J dropped 2; count of bases not matched to a gene: 9. The CDR3 runs 16 residues. CDR3 sequence: CATSDPGQTGAYEQYF. DNA of the CDR3: TGTGCCACCAGTGACCCCGGACAGACAGGGGCCTACGAGCAGTACTTC.

Ten or more counts support this clonotype. The chain is built from TRBV6-5 and TRBJ2-2; D possibly corresponds to TRBD1 (6 bases). CDR1 MNHEY and CDR2 SVGAGI come from the germline V gene. CDR3 length: 16 residues. Trimming removed 4 bases at V and 0 bases at J, with 12 bases between. CDR3 sequence reads: CASSFQGRANTGELFF. CDR3 bases: TGTGCCAGCAGTTTTCAGGGGCGTGCGAACACCGGGGAGCTGTTTTTT.

The chain links TRBV12-3 or TRBV12-4 to TRBJ1-3; D is perhaps TRBD1 (5 bases). V lost 6 bases, J lost 0 bases, and 12 bases lay in between. The CDR3 consists of 15 residues. CDR3 coding DNA: TGTGCCAGCAGGGCAGGGTCTGCCTCTGGAAACACCATATATTTT. This gives the protein CASRAGSASGNTIYF.

As for this clonotype: A clone one base away is much larger, so this may be a read error. This rearrangement joins TRBV4-2 to TRBJ2-6, with 7 bases aligning to TRBD1. This CDR3 has 17 residues. Germline V CDR1 and CDR2: LGHNA, YNFKEQ. DNA of the CDR3: TGTGCCAGCAAGAGGAGACAGGGTGGCTCTGAGGCCAACGTCCTGACTTTC. As protein: CASKRRQGGSEANVLTF.